What follows are 10 T cell receptor beta chains derived from one specimen sequenced in a study of prognosis after radiotherapy for stage I lung cancer. Multiplex PCR, run in two rounds, amplified TCR beta CDR3 from genomic DNA. Primers were specific to each TRBV and TRBJ gene in first-round PCR. TCRdb redid the calling of the multiplex PCR reads with MiXCR, one entry per CDR3 protein. Of around 19,000 distinct CDR3 sequences in the sample, approximately 46% were seen once. The material was PBMCs, obtained before or after stereotactic body radiation therapy (not recorded which). These receptors were taken from a donor aged 50 or older with non-small cell lung cancer.

This clonotype was counted ten times or more. The V and J genes are TRBV15 and TRBJ2-1; TRBD1 aligns across 8 bases. The CDR3 runs 18 residues. Germline V lookup: CDR1 LNHNV, CDR2 YYDKDF (reference sequence). V gave up 0 bases and J gave up 6 bases; unmatched junction bases: 13. The CDR3 protein is CATSREARSDRVSNEQFF. CDR3 DNA sequence: TGTGCCACCAGCAGAGAGGCAAGATCGGACAGGGTGAGCAATGAGCAGTTCTTC. Full variable domain (rest looked up from reference TRBV15 and TRBJ2-1): DAMVIQNPRYQVTQFGKPVTLSCSQTLNHNVMYWYQQKSSQAPKLLFHYYDKDFNNEADTPDNFQSRRPNTSFCFLDIRSPGLGDTAMYLCATSREARSDRVSNEQFFGPGTRLTVL.

This chain connects TRBV7-3 to TRBJ2-6; possibly TRBD1 for D (6 bases). Germline lookup yields CDR1 SGHTA and CDR2 FQGTGA. V lost 2 bases and J 1 base, leaving 12 bases between the germline ends. The CDR3 sequence is 17 residues long. The CDR3 loop reads CASSLQGSNSGANVLTF. The CDR3, as DNA: TGTGCCAGCAGCTTACAGGGGTCGAATTCTGGGGCCAACGTCCTGACTTTC.

This chain uses TRBV6-2 or TRBV6-3 with TRBJ1-5, with D possibly matching TRBD1 (5 bases). V lost 4 bases and J 9 bases, leaving 16 bases between the germline ends. The CDR3 consists of 14 residues. CDR1 MNHEY and CDR2 SVGEGT come from the germline V gene. The CDR3 coding sequence is TGTGCCAGCAGTTTTGTCAGGGAGGTTTGGCCCCAGCATTTT. Translating it yields CASSFVREVWPQHF.

Note on this clonotype: One end of the junction varies from germline; a read error may be responsible. The chain is built from TRBV5-1 and TRBJ2-3, with a possible D match to TRBD2 (5 bases). Germline V CDR1 and CDR2: SGHRS, YFSETQ. This CDR3 spans 13 amino acids. The CDR3 loop reads CASILAGTDTQYF. The CDR3 region has the DNA TGCGCCAGCATCTTGGCGGGCACAGATACTCAGTATTTT.

As concerns this clonotype: One end of the junction fails to match germline, which may point to a read error. The chain links TRBV7-2 to TRBJ2-3; possibly TRBD2 for D (5 bases). Germline-derived CDR1 and CDR2 are SGHTA and FQGNSA. The CDR3 length is 16 residues. The CDR3 DNA sequence: TGTGTCAGCAGCTTAAAACTAGTCATAGGCACATATACGCAGTATTTT. It translates to CVSSLKLVIGTYTQYF.

By its share, this clonotype is medium-sized. V and J are TRBV28 and TRBJ2-7; TRBD1 might be the D (6 bases). The CDR3 is 15 amino acids. CDR1 and CDR2 from the germline V gene are MDHEN and SYDVKM. V was cut by 7 bases and J by 0 bases, with 16 bases left in between. Here the CDR3 reads CASTQLRGISYEQYF. The CDR3, as DNA: TGTGCCAGCACACAACTCAGGGGAATCTCCTACGAGCAGTACTTC.

Comment on this clonotype: Relative to the germline gene, one junction end is altered; a read error may explain this. The chain combines TRBV6-2 or TRBV6-3 with TRBJ2-1; 9 bases line up with TRBD2. CDR1 is MNHEY, CDR2 SVGEGT, per germline. The CDR3 loop spans 21 amino acids. Written as DNA, the CDR3 is TGTTCCAGCAGCCGCACCACCCCAGGGGAGGGTCTGGCTAGCGGGAATTCCGAGCAGTTCTTC. Translated: CSSSRTTPGEGLASGNSEQFF.

Many counts were recorded for this clonotype. This chain joins TRBV11-2 and TRBJ2-1; 8 positions match TRBD2. With 6 bases clipped from V and 0 bases from J, the junction kept 16 bases outside the gene matches. Germline V gene data show CDR1 as SGHAT and CDR2 as FQNNGV. The CDR3 length is 19 residues. The CDR3 DNA sequence: TGTGCCAGCAGTTTCGGACTAGCACTATCCGTTAGCTCCTACAATGAGCAGTTCTTC. This encodes CASSFGLALSVSSYNEQFF.

The chain employs TRBV24-1 and TRBJ2-7; 7 bases fit TRBD1. The CDR3 is made up of 15 amino acids. V dropped 12 bases and J dropped 3; count of bases not matched to a gene: 16. Germline lookup yields CDR1 KGHDR and CDR2 SFDVKD. CDR3 sequence: CASTPPRQGSYEQYF. CDR3 DNA: TGTGCCTCCACCCCTCCCCGACAGGGAAGCTACGAGCAGTACTTC.

In the case of this clonotype: This could be a read error, since a much larger clone is one nucleotide away. V usage is TRBV7-9 and J usage is TRBJ2-5; D not resolved. Germline CDR1 SEHNR, CDR2 FQNEAQ (reference sequence). With 4 bases removed from V and 5 bases from J, the gap between germline ends came to 11 bases. CDR3 length: 13 residues. This chain's CDR3 is CASSSNGPETQYF. The CDR3, as DNA: TGTGCCAGCAGCTCGAACGGGCCGGAGACCCAGTACTTC.